This T cell receptor beta chain derives from a study of blood T cell repertoires in COVID-19. The germline V gene has CDR1 GTSNPN and CDR2 SVGIG (reference sequence). The length of the CDR3 is 14 residues. V lost 0 bases to trimming and J lost 3 bases, with 11 bases between them. Per the original methods: Reference gene primer amplification in the assay estimated nucleated cell counts. Using immunoSEQ multiplex PCR, the repertoire was profiled, and TCRdb retains in-frame clones only, with some absent. V and J calls and clone size are those listed in that table; D and trimming were worked out from the DNA. The table has fewer than 350,000 clones, 89% seen once.

Sequences were obtained from PBMCs or T cells enriched from blood (not recorded which). This chain uses TRBV30 with TRBJ1-1, with D tentatively TRBD1 (5 bases). This receptor was taken from a middle-aged woman who had recovered from COVID-19. The CDR3 bases are TGTGCCTGGAGTGTATGGGGCCAGGACACTGAAGCTTTCTTT. Translation gives CAWSVWGQDTEAFF.